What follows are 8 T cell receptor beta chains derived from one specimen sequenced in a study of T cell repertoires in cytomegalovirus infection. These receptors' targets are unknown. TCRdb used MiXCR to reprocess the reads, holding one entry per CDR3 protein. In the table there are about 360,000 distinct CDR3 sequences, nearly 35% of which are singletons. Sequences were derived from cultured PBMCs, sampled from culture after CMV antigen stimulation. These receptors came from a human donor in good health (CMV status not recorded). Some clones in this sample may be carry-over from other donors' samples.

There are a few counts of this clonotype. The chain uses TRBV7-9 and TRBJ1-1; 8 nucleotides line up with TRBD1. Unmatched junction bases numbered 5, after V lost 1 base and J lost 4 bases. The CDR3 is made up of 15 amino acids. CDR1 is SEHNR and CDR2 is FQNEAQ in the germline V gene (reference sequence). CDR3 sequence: CASSLGQGAFTEAFF. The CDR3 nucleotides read TGTGCCAGCAGCTTAGGCCAGGGGGCCTTCACTGAAGCTTTCTTT.

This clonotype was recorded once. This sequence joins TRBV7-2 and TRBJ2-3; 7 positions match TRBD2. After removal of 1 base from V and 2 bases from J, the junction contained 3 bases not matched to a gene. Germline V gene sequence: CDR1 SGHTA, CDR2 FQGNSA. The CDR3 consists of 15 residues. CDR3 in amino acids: CASSLGTRLTDTQYF. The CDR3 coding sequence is TGTGCCAGCAGCTTAGGGACTAGACTCACAGATACGCAGTATTTT.

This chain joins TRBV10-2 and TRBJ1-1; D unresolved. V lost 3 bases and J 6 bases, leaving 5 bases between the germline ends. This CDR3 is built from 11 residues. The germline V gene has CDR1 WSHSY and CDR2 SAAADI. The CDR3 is CASSDGPEAFF. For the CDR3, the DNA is TGCGCCAGCAGTGACGGACCTGAAGCTTTCTTT.

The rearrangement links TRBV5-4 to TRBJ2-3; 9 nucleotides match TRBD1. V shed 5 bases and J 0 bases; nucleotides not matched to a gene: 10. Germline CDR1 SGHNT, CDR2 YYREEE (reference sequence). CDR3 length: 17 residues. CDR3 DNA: TGTGCCAGCAGACCCAGACCGGGACAGGGAAGCACAGATACGCAGTATTTT. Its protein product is CASRPRPGQGSTDTQYF.

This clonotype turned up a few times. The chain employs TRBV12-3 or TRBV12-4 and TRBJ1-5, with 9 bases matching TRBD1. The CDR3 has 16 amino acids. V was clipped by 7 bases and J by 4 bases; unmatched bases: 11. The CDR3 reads CASTVWRTGVNQPQHF. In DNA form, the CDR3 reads TGTGCCAGCACTGTCTGGAGGACAGGGGTGAATCAGCCCCAGCATTTT.

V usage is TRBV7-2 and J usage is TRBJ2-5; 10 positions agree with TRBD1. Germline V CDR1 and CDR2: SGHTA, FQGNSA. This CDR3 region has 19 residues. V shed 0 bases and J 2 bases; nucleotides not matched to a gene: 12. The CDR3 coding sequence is TGTGCCAGCAGCTTAGCGCCGACTCGGACAGGGGGAGGTCAAGAGACCCAGTACTTC. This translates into CASSLAPTRTGGGQETQYF.

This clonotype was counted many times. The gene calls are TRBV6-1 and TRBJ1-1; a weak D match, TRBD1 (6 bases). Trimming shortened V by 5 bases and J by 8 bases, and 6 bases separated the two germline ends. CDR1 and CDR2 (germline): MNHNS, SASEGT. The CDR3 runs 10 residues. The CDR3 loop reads CASSRGEAFF. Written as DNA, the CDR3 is TGTGCCAGCAGTAGGGGGGAAGCTTTCTTT.

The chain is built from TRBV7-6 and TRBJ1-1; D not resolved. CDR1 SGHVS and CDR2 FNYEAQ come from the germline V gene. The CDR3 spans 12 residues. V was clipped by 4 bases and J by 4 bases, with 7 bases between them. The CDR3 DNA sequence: TGTGCCAGCAGCTCCGATCCCACTGAAGCTTTCTTT. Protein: CASSSDPTEAFF.